The sequence of this T cell receptor beta chain was determined in a study of prognosis after radiotherapy for stage I lung cancer (TCRdb year 2021). At the level of the whole study: Between early 2018 and early 2019, 15 to 20 stage I NSCLC patients were enrolled in Nanjing, China. About 15 of the patients were found to have newly diagnosed primary stage I lung tumors, and 4 or 5 were living with oligometastatic NSCLC after surgical resection of the primary tumor. All patients were considered medically inoperable, owing to comorbidities in approximately 12 and refusal of surgery in several. The cohort comprised 13 men and about six women with a median age of around 70 years, ranging from roughly 50 to 85 years. On tumor histology, eleven to twelve patients had adenocarcinoma and more than 5 had squamous cell carcinoma. SBRT was given in 3 to 5 fractions with a biologically effective dose of at least 100 Gy, using image-guided IMRT or VMAT. Concurrent therapy was not administered to any patient alongside SBRT. Four of the 19 patients developed distant metastases after SBRT, at a median of about 7 months; the other 15 showed no significant progression. This study profiled peripheral blood TCR beta repertoires from stage I NSCLC patients before and after stereotactic body radiotherapy and linked the repertoires to distant failure. For each of the 20 or so patients, one blood sample was taken before SBRT and one after, so the study sequenced about 38 samples in total.

This clonotype was detected many times. The antigen this receptor binds is unknown. No much larger clone exists at a distance of one base, and base qualities are not known. No patient had a history of other malignancies or prior chemotherapy or radiotherapy, and all had node-negative disease on CT and PET/CT. Approximately 6 milliliters of peripheral venous blood were drawn into EDTA tubes at each of two time points. PBMCs were isolated by Ficoll-Paque Plus density-gradient centrifugation. Immediately after collection, samples were stored at -80 degrees C until analysis. Two rounds of multiplex PCR were used to amplify the TCR beta CDR3 region from genomic DNA. The first PCR round used primers specific to each TRBV and TRBJ gene, and the primer sequences were filed in Chinese patent CN105087789A. Universal primers were used in the second PCR round. The Roche High Pure PCR Template Preparation Kit was used to extract genomic DNA from the frozen PBMCs. The libraries underwent paired-end sequencing with 151 bp reads on an Illumina HiSeq 3000. Per the source publication's procedure: CutAdapt was used to remove raw reads lacking the multiplex PCR primer sequences. PEAR was used to merge high-quality paired reads into contigs. By alignment to reference sequences, MiXCR assigned TRB V, D and J gene segments to each contig. To remove sequencing errors, CDR3 sequences were clustered according to base quality and sequence similarity. Diversity was calculated as Shannon entropy divided by the natural log of the number of productive TCR sequences. To get clonality, Shannon entropy was divided by the natural log of the number of unique clonotypes, and that result was subtracted from one. Using the Youden index from ROC curves, the researchers picked the repertoire-metric cut-offs for progression-free survival, and all analyses were carried out in R 3.5.3. TCRdb reanalyzed the raw reads on its own, using fastp at Q25 for trimming and MiXCR for clone calling, and kept in-frame beta chains. Rows are unified per CDR3 protein, each entry keeping the most common DNA and genes. The V and J calls were determined by TCRdb, not by the authors. This sample comprises 15,000 to 20,000 distinct CDR3 sequences, approximately 26% of them detected only once. Approximately 23% of the sample is held by the ten biggest clonotypes.

Results and caveats for the whole study, not just this receptor: Post-SBRT Shannon entropy and its change from baseline were lower in patients who developed distant metastases; baseline Shannon entropy was not associated with metastases. All reported P values were unadjusted for multiple comparisons. Differences in TRBV and TRBJ usage frequencies by metastasis status were reportedly observed in two V genes at baseline and in fewer than 10 V and two J genes after SBRT. The small cohort and short follow-up limited the study, so independent validation of the findings is needed. No determination of tumor specificity was made for expanded TCR clones. After SBRT, the count of unique TCR clones dropped from a median of roughly 10,000 beforehand to nearly 7,000 afterward (Wilcoxon paired P=0.011).

The material was PBMCs, obtained before or after stereotactic body radiation therapy (not recorded which). The receptor's source is a donor over 45 with non-small cell lung cancer.

This receptor carries the CDR3 CASRGFGELFF. Here is the DNA: TGTGCCAGCAGGGGTTTCGGGGAGCTGTTTTTT. The rearrangement joined TRBV7-2 to TRBJ2-2, with no reliable assignment of the D segment. According to the germline V gene, CDR1 reads SGHTA and CDR2 reads FQGNSA. V drops 6 bases and J drops 7 bases, leaving 6 bases in between. Including cysteine and phenylalanine, the CDR3 has 11 amino acids. The retained sequence is limited to the CDR3, 33 bases, with the frame set at the first base. This CDR3, with the reference TRBV7-2 and TRBJ2-2 proteins standing in past its ends, gives the full variable domain GAGVSQSPSNKVTEKGKDVELRCDPISGHTALYWYRQSLGQGLEFLIYFQGNSAPDKSGLPSDRFSAERTGGSVSTLTIQRTQQEDSAVYLCASRGFGELFFGEGSRLTVL.